What follows are 30 T cell receptor beta chains derived from one specimen sequenced in a study of identical twins listed by TCRdb under 2016. The library came from 5' RACE. These reads were obtained on an Illumina HiSeq 2000. TCRdb reanalyzed the raw reads on its own, using fastp at Q25 for trimming and MiXCR for clone calling, and kept in-frame beta chains. Here each entry gathers all rows of one CDR3 protein and keeps the most common genes and DNA. For this sample there are nearly 650,000 distinct CDR3 sequences; less than 9% appear just once. 1.5% to 2% of the sample is held by the ten biggest clonotypes. These data were also filed under a second study, of yellow fever vaccine responses in identical twins.

The sequencing sample was made of PBMCs. These receptors all come from a woman younger than 30 in good health.

The table lists this clonotype with many counts. The gene calls are TRBV12-5 and TRBJ2-2; 7 nucleotides align to TRBD1. The germline CDR1 and CDR2 sequences are LGHNT and FRNRAP. The CDR3 consists of 14 residues. J lost 0 bases, V lost 11 bases, and 6 bases had no gene match. The CDR3 region is CASRQGPNTGELFF. The CDR3 nucleotides are TGTGCTTCGCGACAGGGACCGAACACCGGGGAGCTGTTTTTT.

The chain joins TRBV6-1 to TRBJ2-4; D remains unclear. The germline V and J ends were trimmed by 2 bases and 6 bases, with 11 bases remaining between them. The germline V gene encodes CDR1 MNHNS and CDR2 SASEGT. The CDR3 extends over 14 amino acids. This CDR3 reads CASSEIGLGNIQYF. CDR3 sequence (DNA): TGTGCCAGCAGTGAAATTGGGTTAGGAAACATTCAGTACTTC.

The sample holds a few counts of this clonotype. The genes are TRBV12-3 or TRBV12-4 and TRBJ2-3, with TRBD2 matching over 9 bases. This CDR3 contains 16 residues. J lost 2 bases, V lost 6 bases, and 9 bases had no gene match. In DNA form, the CDR3 reads TGTGCCAGCAGCCCGGTGCTAGCGGGATTCACAGATACGCAGTATTTT. Translation gives CASSPVLAGFTDTQYF.

This clonotype was detected a few times. The chain's CDR3 is CASSLAATSGGQETQYF. DNA of the CDR3: TGTGCCAGCAGTTTAGCTGCGACTAGCGGGGGCCAAGAGACCCAGTACTTC. The V gene is TRBV12-3 or TRBV12-4, the J gene TRBJ2-5; 12 positions agree with TRBD2. V lost 0 bases to trimming and J lost 1 base; unmatched junction nucleotides: 3. This CDR3 has 17 residues.

This chain connects TRBV6-5 to TRBJ2-7; tentatively, D is TRBD2 (5 bases). V was pared by 2 bases and J by 7 bases, with 21 bases between. Per germline, CDR1 MNHEY and CDR2 SVGAGI. The CDR3 runs to 16 residues. The CDR3, as DNA: TGTGCCAGCAGTTACACCGACGGACCCCCACGGGGAGAGCAGTACGTC. Encoded protein: CASSYTDGPPRGEQYV.

The chain recombines TRBV20-1 with TRBJ1-1, with D unclear. The length of the CDR3 is 12 residues. V lost 3 bases to trimming and J lost 2 bases, with 7 bases between them. Per germline, CDR1 DFQATT and CDR2 SNEGSKA (reference sequence). The CDR3 region is CSASEANTEAFF. CDR3 DNA sequence: TGCAGTGCTAGTGAGGCAAACACTGAAGCTTTCTTT.

There are many counts of this clonotype. The chain combines TRBV29-1 with TRBJ1-1; 9 bases agree with TRBD1. CDR3 length: 13 residues. From germline, CDR1 is SQVTM and CDR2 ANQGSEA. With V trimmed by 6 bases and J by 3 bases, 5 bases remained unmatched. The CDR3 DNA is TGCAGCGTCCTAAGGACAGGGGACACTGAAGCTTTCTTT. It codes for CSVLRTGDTEAFF.

The sample holds many counts of this clonotype. The chain recombines TRBV20-1 with TRBJ2-7; D is possibly TRBD2 (5 bases). CDR1 is DFQATT and CDR2 is SNEGSKA in the germline V gene (reference sequence). The CDR3 contains 14 residues. Between the trimmed V and J ends, which lost 4 bases and 0 bases, there was a span of 13 bases. CDR3 sequence: CSATTHSVSYEQYF. The DNA of the CDR3 is TGCAGTGCTACAACACATAGCGTCTCCTACGAGCAGTACTTC.

This clonotype was seen many times. The chain has TRBV3-1 and TRBJ2-3, with D perhaps given as TRBD1 or TRBD2 (5 bases each). The germline gives CDR1 LGHDT, CDR2 YNNKEL (reference sequence). V was pared by 10 bases and J by 0 bases, with 14 bases between. The CDR3 length is 14 residues. In DNA form, the CDR3 reads TGTGCCACCGCCGGGACGGCAAGCACAGATACGCAGTATTTT. It specifies CATAGTASTDTQYF.

This clonotype was counted a few times. CDR3 DNA sequence: TGCAGTGCTAGATCTAGCGGGTTCTACAATGAGCAGTTCTTC. This sequence encodes CSARSSGFYNEQFF. V gene TRBV20-1 combines with J gene TRBJ2-1; TRBD2 aligns across 8 bases. CDR1 DFQATT and CDR2 SNEGSKA come from the germline V gene (reference sequence). J lost 3 bases, V lost 2 bases, and 3 bases had no gene match. This CDR3 comprises 14 residues.

J is TRBJ2-3 and V is TRBV29-1, with 7 bases aligning to TRBD1. The CDR3 covers 15 residues. Germline values: CDR1 SQVTM, CDR2 ANQGSEA. J was trimmed by 1 base and V by 2 bases; bases with no gene match: 6. CDR3 residues: CSVEQTGARTDTQYF. CDR3 DNA: TGCAGCGTTGAACAAACAGGGGCCCGCACAGATACGCAGTATTTT.

The genes are TRBV6-5 and TRBJ1-3; D call uncertain. Germline CDR1 MNHEY, CDR2 SVGAGI. Deletions cut 2 bases from V and 1 base from J, with 9 bases between. The CDR3 is made up of 15 amino acids. CDR3 sequence (DNA): TGTGCCAGCAGTTACGGCCCAGCATCTGGAAACACCATATATTTT. Its protein product is CASSYGPASGNTIYF.

This clonotype came up many times. The CDR3: CASSLRGTQYF. The CDR3, as DNA: TGTGCCAGCAGTTTGCGGGGGACCCAGTACTTC. The genes are TRBV12-3 or TRBV12-4 and TRBJ2-5; TRBD2 might be the D (6 bases). Trimming removed 3 bases from V and 7 bases from J, with 6 bases in between. The CDR3 is made up of 11 amino acids.

Many counts were recorded for this clonotype. This rearrangement joins TRBV20-1 to TRBJ1-5; D gene ambiguous. From germline, CDR1 is DFQATT and CDR2 SNEGSKA (reference sequence). The CDR3 extends over 13 amino acids. V lost 6 bases to trimming and J lost 4 bases, with 13 bases between them. In nucleotides, the CDR3 is TGCAGTGCCTCCCCGAGGAATAATCAGCCCCAGCATTTT. Its protein is CSASPRNNQPQHF.

The V gene is TRBV10-2, the J gene TRBJ1-1; a weak D match, TRBD1 (6 bases). Germline CDR1 is WSHSY and CDR2 is SAAADI. The CDR3 totals 13 residues. V dropped 4 bases and J dropped 3 bases, with 9 bases sitting between them. For the CDR3, the DNA is TGCGCCAGCAGTGGGACAGATCACACTGAAGCTTTCTTT. Its translation is CASSGTDHTEAFF.

J is TRBJ2-5 and V is TRBV12-3 or TRBV12-4; D unclear. V shed 7 bases and J shed 4 bases, with 13 bases lying between them. This CDR3 contains 13 residues. The CDR3 protein is CASKWPAVETQYF. CDR3 nucleotides: TGTGCCAGCAAGTGGCCCGCCGTAGAGACCCAGTACTTC.

This clonotype was found many times. The chain is built from TRBV5-6 and TRBJ2-2; D gene ambiguous. CDR3 size: 14 residues. Germline V lookup: CDR1 SGHDT, CDR2 YYEEEE. Trimming left V 1 base short and J 6 bases short, with 10 bases between. The CDR3, as DNA: TGTGCCAGCAGCTTGAACAAGCTCCCCGGGGAGCTGTTTTTT. Protein: CASSLNKLPGELFF.

This clonotype appeared a few times. The chain combines TRBV3-1 with TRBJ2-1, with 8 positions matching TRBD2. Trimming cost V 3 bases and J 8 bases; bases outside gene matches: 6. Germline assignment: CDR1 LGHDT and CDR2 YNNKEL (reference sequence). This CDR3 region has 14 residues. The CDR3 spells CASSHGLAGDEQFF. As DNA, the CDR3 is TGTGCCAGCAGCCACGGACTAGCTGGCGATGAGCAGTTCTTC.

This clonotype has only a few counts. The J gene is TRBJ2-7, the V gene TRBV5-1; 7 positions match TRBD1. CDR3 length: 13 amino acids. V was pared by 2 bases and J by 7 bases, with 6 bases of the junction left unmatched. Germline V gene lookup returns CDR1 SGHRS and CDR2 YFSETQ. The CDR3, as DNA: TGCGCCAGCAGCTTAGGGGGCGCCTCTGAGCAGTACTTC. Protein product: CASSLGGASEQYF.

There are a few counts of this clonotype. V usage is TRBV5-8 and J usage is TRBJ2-3; D may be TRBD2 (5 bases). V was clipped by 2 bases and J by 7 bases, with 17 bases between them. The V gene's germline CDR1 is SGHTS and CDR2 YDEGEE. This CDR3 contains 15 residues. In DNA form, the CDR3 reads TGTGCCAGCAGCTTCTACGGACTCCCGCAAAATACGCAGTATTTT. Translating it yields CASSFYGLPQNTQYF.

This clonotype was seen a handful of times. The chain uses TRBV20-1 and TRBJ2-3; no clear D gene. Germline V gives CDR1 DFQATT, CDR2 SNEGSKA (reference sequence). V was shortened by 0 bases and J by 4 bases, with 5 bases between the two germline ends. This CDR3 is built from 12 residues. The CDR3 DNA reads as TGCAGTGCTAGAGATGCGTCAGATACGCAGTATTTT. Protein product: CSARDASDTQYF.

This clonotype was seen a handful of times. This chain joins TRBV20-1 and TRBJ2-5; D gene uncertain. The CDR3 extends over 11 amino acids. The ends were cut back, 4 bases at V and 5 bases at J, with 8 bases in the middle. Germline V gives CDR1 DFQATT, CDR2 SNEGSKA (reference sequence). For the CDR3, the DNA is TGCAGTGCTAACTCTAAGGAGACCCAGTACTTC. Its translation: CSANSKETQYF.

A few counts support this clonotype. The V gene is TRBV5-1, the J gene TRBJ2-5, with 8 positions matching TRBD2. V shed 2 bases, J shed 1 base, and the junction held 4 bases outside the gene matches. Per germline, CDR1 SGHRS and CDR2 YFSETQ. The CDR3 spans 15 residues. The CDR3 reads CASSLAGATQETQYF. The DNA of the CDR3 is TGCGCCAGCAGCTTAGCGGGGGCTACCCAAGAGACCCAGTACTTC.

This clonotype was counted at least ten times. This chain joins TRBV29-1 and TRBJ2-5, with TRBD2 as a possible D gene (5 bases). The CDR3 runs to 12 residues. CDR1 and CDR2 from the germline V gene are SQVTM and ANQGSEA. V lost 7 bases and J lost 2, with 11 bases in between. CDR3: CSAWELQETQYF. The CDR3 bases are TGCAGCGCGTGGGAGCTTCAAGAGACCCAGTACTTC. Supplemented by reference TRBV29-1 and TRBJ2-5, the full variable domain reads SAVISQKPSRDICQRGTSLTIQCQVDSQVTMMFWYRQQPGQSLTLIATANQGSEATYESGFVIDKFPISRPNLTFSTLTVSNMSPEDSSIYLCSAWELQETQYFGPGTRLLVL.

The CDR3 here is CASSLWSATTGELFF. The DNA for the CDR3 is TGTGCCAGCAGTTTATGGTCGGCCACCACCGGGGAGCTGTTTTTT. The chain combines TRBV28 with TRBJ2-2, with D hard to call. The CDR3 runs to 15 residues. The ends were cut back, 0 bases at V and 4 bases at J, with 9 bases in the middle. Germline CDR1 and CDR2: MDHEN and SYDVKM.

The rearrangement joins TRBV5-1 to TRBJ1-1; TRBD1 agrees at 9 bases. The germline V gene has CDR1 SGHRS and CDR2 YFSETQ. The V and J ends lost 4 bases and 1 base, in that order; junction bases with no gene match: 5. The CDR3 is 15 residues long. Here the CDR3 reads CASSREQGANTEAFF. The CDR3 nucleotides read TGCGCCAGCAGCCGGGAACAGGGGGCGAACACTGAAGCTTTCTTT.

This clonotype was counted a few times. V is TRBV6-2 or TRBV6-3 and J is TRBJ2-1, with 10 bases fitting TRBD2. V lost 2 bases and J lost 2; bases outside the gene matches: 15. This CDR3 comprises 20 residues. Germline CDR1 is MNHEY and CDR2 is SVGEGT. The CDR3 sequence is CASSYGITSGARGAYNEQFF. The CDR3 DNA reads as TGTGCCAGCAGTTACGGCATAACTAGCGGGGCGAGGGGAGCCTACAATGAGCAGTTCTTC.

This chain links TRBV20-1 with TRBJ2-3, with 10 bases that match TRBD2. The CDR3 totals 20 residues. The germline V gene has CDR1 DFQATT and CDR2 SNEGSKA (reference sequence). V shed 0 bases and J 6 bases; nucleotides not matched to a gene: 21. In DNA, the CDR3 is TGCAGTGCTAGAGAAGGTCTAGTGATTACTAGCGGGACCTTGGTCGATACGCAGTATTTT. Protein product: CSAREGLVITSGTLVDTQYF.

This clonotype has a handful of counts. V usage is TRBV12-3 or TRBV12-4 and J usage is TRBJ2-2; D gene uncertain. The CDR3 consists of 12 residues. V was trimmed by 6 bases and J by 6 bases, leaving 8 bases between them. CDR3 amino acids: CASSRMSGELFF. DNA for the CDR3: TGTGCCAGCAGCCGTATGTCCGGGGAGCTGTTTTTT.

The sample holds many counts of this clonotype. The chain is built from TRBV12-3 or TRBV12-4 and TRBJ1-5; D remains unclear. CDR3 size: 14 residues. V gave up 6 bases and J gave up 1 base, with 10 bases separating them. DNA for the CDR3: TGTGCCAGCAGCTCCGGACGCAGCAATCAGCCCCAGCATTTT. Its protein is CASSSGRSNQPQHF.